Below are 10 T cell receptor beta chains sequenced from a single sample in a study of T cell clonotyping in hematopoietic cell transplantation. Assay used: immunoSEQ multiplex PCR; TCRdb lists only in-frame clones, some missing. The table lists approximately 30,000 clones, under 97% of them singletons. Sequencing used peripheral blood mononuclear cells. The origin of the receptors is a man over 45 in good health. Some clones in this sample may be carry-over from other donors' samples.

The chain combines TRBV5-4 with TRBJ1-1; possibly TRBD1 for D (6 bases). CDR3 length equals 11 residues. Germline V lookup: CDR1 SGHNT, CDR2 YYREEE (reference sequence). Trimming stripped 5 bases from V and 8 bases from J, with 10 bases between. The CDR3 loop reads CASSSTGEAFF. The CDR3 bases are TGTGCCAGCAGTTCCACAGGGGAAGCTTTCTTT.

The chain has TRBV30 and TRBJ1-2; 7 nucleotides agree with TRBD1. With 2 bases clipped from V and 7 bases from J, the junction kept 7 bases outside the gene matches. This CDR3 comprises 13 residues. CDR1 and CDR2 (germline): GTSNPN, SVGIG (reference sequence). The DNA for the CDR3 is TGTGCCTGGAGTCCCGACAGGGAAGGTGGCTACACCTTC. This sequence encodes CAWSPDREGGYTF.

The chain has TRBV6-5 and TRBJ1-5; D is ambiguous. Germline V lookup: CDR1 MNHEY, CDR2 SVGAGI. V was pared by 0 bases and J by 3 bases, with 3 bases between. This CDR3 contains 13 residues. CDR3 DNA: TGTGCCAGCAGTTACTCGGACAATCAGCCCCAGCATTTT. Translated: CASSYSDNQPQHF.

The count of this clone is one. The chain uses TRBV7-9 and TRBJ1-2; 7 bases match TRBD1. Germline CDR1 SEHNR, CDR2 FQNEAQ (reference sequence). The CDR3 has 15 residues. V trimming: 8 bases; J trimming: 5 bases; junction bases outside the gene matches: 14. In DNA, the CDR3 is TGTGCCAGCTCTGGGATGGCCAGGGGGGCTTATGGCTACACCTTC. It is translated as CASSGMARGAYGYTF.

This clone has only one observation. The chain recombines TRBV2 with TRBJ2-3; 7 bases agree with TRBD2. V was clipped by 4 bases and J by 5 bases; unmatched bases: 9. Germline V gives CDR1 SNHLY, CDR2 FYNNEI. This CDR3 spans 15 amino acids. CDR3 sequence (DNA): TGTGCCAGCAGTGCGCCCGGGGGGACGGGAGATACGCAGTATTTT. Translating it yields CASSAPGGTGDTQYF.

The rearrangement uses TRBV28 and TRBJ1-2; D remains unclear. The CDR3 is 14 residues long. V lost 5 bases and J lost 4, with 14 bases in between. Germline CDR1 and CDR2: MDHEN and SYDVKM. This CDR3 is CASSLQRGVYGYTF. In nucleotides, the CDR3 is TGTGCCAGCAGTCTTCAGCGTGGGGTCTATGGCTACACCTTC.

The CDR3 loop reads CASSYNRGSRREQYF. The CDR3 nucleotides read TGTGCCAGCAGTTACAACAGGGGCAGTAGGCGCGAGCAGTACTTC. The chain recombines TRBV6-6 with TRBJ2-7; 7 bases agree with TRBD1. Per germline, CDR1 MNHNY and CDR2 SVGAGI (reference sequence). Unmatched junction bases numbered 10, after V lost 2 bases and J lost 6 bases. The CDR3 length is 15 residues.

The chain couples TRBV30 to TRBJ1-4; D perhaps matches TRBD1 (5 bases). The germline gives CDR1 GTSNPN, CDR2 SVGIG (reference sequence). The CDR3 is 13 amino acids. Trimming cost V 0 bases and J 6 bases, with 8 bases left between them. The CDR3 DNA reads as TGTGCCTGGAGTGTCGGGACGGATGAAAAACTGTTTTTT. This translates into CAWSVGTDEKLFF.

The rearrangement joins TRBV4-3 to TRBJ2-7, with 7 nucleotides matching TRBD1. Germline assignment: CDR1 LGHNA and CDR2 YSLEER. CDR3 length: 16 residues. V was clipped by 0 bases and J by 0 bases; unmatched bases: 5. The CDR3 sequence: CASSQDWTGDSYEQYF. In nucleotides, the CDR3 is TGCGCCAGCAGCCAAGACTGGACAGGCGACTCCTACGAGCAGTACTTC.

J is TRBJ1-5 and V is TRBV5-6, with no clear D. The CDR3 has 13 amino acids. Germline V gene sequence: CDR1 SGHDT, CDR2 YYEEEE. Trimming left V 0 bases short and J 8 bases short, with 9 bases between. The CDR3 loop is CASSLGRSEPQHF. The DNA of the CDR3 is TGTGCCAGCAGCTTGGGCAGAAGCGAGCCCCAGCATTTT.